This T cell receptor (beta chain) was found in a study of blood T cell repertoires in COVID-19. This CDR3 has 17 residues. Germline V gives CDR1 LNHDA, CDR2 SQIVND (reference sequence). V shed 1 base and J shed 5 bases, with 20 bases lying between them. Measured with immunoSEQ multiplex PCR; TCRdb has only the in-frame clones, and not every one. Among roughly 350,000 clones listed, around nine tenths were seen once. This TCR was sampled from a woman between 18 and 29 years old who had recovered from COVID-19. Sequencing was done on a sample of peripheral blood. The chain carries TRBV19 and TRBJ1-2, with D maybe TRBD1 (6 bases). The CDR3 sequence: CASSIVPRTGLRYGYTF. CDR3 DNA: TGTGCCAGTAGTATAGTCCCCCGCACAGGGTTGAGGTATGGCTACACCTTC.